The present TCR beta chain was sequenced within a study of T cell changes during pregnancy in multiple sclerosis. Repertoires were generated with immunoSEQ multiplex PCR, while TCRdb's copy carries only in-frame clones and drops some. Of 70,000 to 95,000 clones in the sample, 94% were seen once. The material sequenced was peripheral blood, taken after pregnancy. The TCR originated in a female donor in good health, enrolled as a control in a pregnancy study.

In DNA form, the CDR3 reads TGTGCCAGTAGTCACCACCGGGACTGGCGCACAGATACGCAGTATTTT. The encoded protein is CASSHHRDWRTDTQYF. J is TRBJ2-3 and V is TRBV19, with D tentatively TRBD2 (6 bases). Germline V gene data show CDR1 as LNHDA and CDR2 as SQIVND (reference sequence). This CDR3 spans 16 amino acids. V was clipped by 5 bases and J by 1 base, with 16 bases between them.